The entry below gives a single T cell receptor (beta chain) sequence along with its context. The data are from a study of blood T cells in healthy people across ages. PCR was performed a second time for about 6 to 12 cycles using a sample-barcoded 5' primer and a J-beta primer mix. TCRdb itself ran the 5' RACE reads through MiXCR, one entry per CDR3 protein. The repertoire includes approximately 690,000 distinct CDR3 sequences, about 53% of them detected once, and 30% to 45% sits in the top ten. Germline CDR1 and CDR2: LGHDT and YNNKEL (reference sequence). Trimming removed 7 bases at V and 0 bases at J, with 13 bases between. This CDR3 contains 15 residues.

The gene calls are TRBV3-1 and TRBJ2-1; D is tentatively TRBD1 or TRBD2 (6 bases each). Sequencing was performed on blood. The sequence was collected from a man aged 55 to 70 in good health. The CDR3 is CASNLRGLSYNEQFF. DNA of the CDR3: TGTGCCAGCAACCTTCGGGGGCTCTCCTACAATGAGCAGTTCTTC.